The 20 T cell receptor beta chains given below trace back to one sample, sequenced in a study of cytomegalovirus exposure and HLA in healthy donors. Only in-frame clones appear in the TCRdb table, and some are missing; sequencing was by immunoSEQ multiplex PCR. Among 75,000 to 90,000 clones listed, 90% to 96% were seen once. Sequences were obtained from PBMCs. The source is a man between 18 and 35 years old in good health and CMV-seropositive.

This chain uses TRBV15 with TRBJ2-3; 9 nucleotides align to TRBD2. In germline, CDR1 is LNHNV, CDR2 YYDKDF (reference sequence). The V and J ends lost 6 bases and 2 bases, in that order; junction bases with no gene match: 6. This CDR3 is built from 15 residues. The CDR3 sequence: CATSTGLADTDTQYF. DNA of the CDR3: TGTGCCACCAGTACGGGACTAGCCGACACAGATACGCAGTATTTT. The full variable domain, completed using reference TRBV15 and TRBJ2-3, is DAMVIQNPRYQVTQFGKPVTLSCSQTLNHNVMYWYQQKSSQAPKLLFHYYDKDFNNEADTPDNFQSRRPNTSFCFLDIRSPGLGDTAMYLCATSTGLADTDTQYFGPGTRLTVL.

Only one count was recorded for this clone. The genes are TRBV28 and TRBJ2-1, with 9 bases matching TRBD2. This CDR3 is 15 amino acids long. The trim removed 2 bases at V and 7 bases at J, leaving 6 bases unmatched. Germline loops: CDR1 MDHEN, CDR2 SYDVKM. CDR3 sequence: CASSLGGAGGNEQFF. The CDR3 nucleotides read TGTGCCAGCAGTTTAGGCGGAGCGGGGGGAAATGAGCAGTTCTTC.

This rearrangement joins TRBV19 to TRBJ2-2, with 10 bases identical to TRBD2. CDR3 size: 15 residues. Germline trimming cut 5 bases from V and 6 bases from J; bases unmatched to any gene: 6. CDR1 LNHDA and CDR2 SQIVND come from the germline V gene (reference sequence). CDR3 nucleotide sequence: TGTGCCAGTAGTTCCAGCGGGAGGGGCGCCGGGGAGCTGTTTTTT. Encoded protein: CASSSSGRGAGELFF.

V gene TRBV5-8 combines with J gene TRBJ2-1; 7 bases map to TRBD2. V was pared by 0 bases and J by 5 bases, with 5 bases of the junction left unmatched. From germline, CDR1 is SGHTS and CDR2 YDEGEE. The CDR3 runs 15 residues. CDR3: CASSLVRENNNEQFF. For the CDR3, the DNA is TGTGCCAGCAGCTTGGTGCGGGAGAATAACAATGAGCAGTTCTTC.

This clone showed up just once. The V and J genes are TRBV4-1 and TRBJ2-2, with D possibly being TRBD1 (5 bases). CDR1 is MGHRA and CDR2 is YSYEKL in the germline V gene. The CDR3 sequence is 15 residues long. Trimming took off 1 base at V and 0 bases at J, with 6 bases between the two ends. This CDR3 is CASSQGTTNTGELFF. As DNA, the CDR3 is TGCGCCAGCAGCCAAGGGACAACGAACACCGGGGAGCTGTTTTTT.

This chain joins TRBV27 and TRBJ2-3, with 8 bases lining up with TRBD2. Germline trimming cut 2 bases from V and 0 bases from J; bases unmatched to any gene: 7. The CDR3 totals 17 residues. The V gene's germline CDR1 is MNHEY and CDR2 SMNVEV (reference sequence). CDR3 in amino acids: CASSLENGGGSTDTQYF. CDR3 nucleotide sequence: TGTGCCAGCAGTTTAGAAAATGGCGGGGGGAGCACAGATACGCAGTATTTT.

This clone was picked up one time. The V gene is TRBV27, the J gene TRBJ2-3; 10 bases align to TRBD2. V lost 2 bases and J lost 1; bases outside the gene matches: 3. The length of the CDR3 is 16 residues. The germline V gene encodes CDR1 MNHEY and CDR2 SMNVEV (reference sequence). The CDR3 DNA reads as TGTGCCAGCAGTTTAGAGGGGACTAGCGGCACAGATACGCAGTATTTT. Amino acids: CASSLEGTSGTDTQYF.

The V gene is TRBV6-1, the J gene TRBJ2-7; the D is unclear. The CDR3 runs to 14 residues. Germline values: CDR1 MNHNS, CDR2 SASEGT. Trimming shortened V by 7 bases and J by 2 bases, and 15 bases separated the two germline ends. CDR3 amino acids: CASIDSLAAYEQYF. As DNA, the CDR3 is TGTGCCAGCATCGACTCATTAGCAGCCTACGAGCAGTACTTC.

For the CDR3, the DNA is TGTGCCAGCAGTTACTCGATCGCCATCAGTTTCTACGAGCAGTACTTC. Its protein is CASSYSIAISFYEQYF. This rearrangement joins TRBV6-5 to TRBJ2-7; D gene unclear. CDR3 length: 16 amino acids. Germline V CDR1 and CDR2: MNHEY, SVGAGI. Trimming took off 0 bases at V and 3 bases at J, with 15 bases between the two ends.

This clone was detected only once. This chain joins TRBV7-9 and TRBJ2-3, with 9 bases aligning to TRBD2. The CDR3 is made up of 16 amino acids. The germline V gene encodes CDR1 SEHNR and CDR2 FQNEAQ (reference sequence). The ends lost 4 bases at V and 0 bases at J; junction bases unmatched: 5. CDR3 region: CASSSYSGGSTDTQYF. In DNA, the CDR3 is TGTGCCAGCAGCTCCTATAGCGGGGGAAGCACAGATACGCAGTATTTT.

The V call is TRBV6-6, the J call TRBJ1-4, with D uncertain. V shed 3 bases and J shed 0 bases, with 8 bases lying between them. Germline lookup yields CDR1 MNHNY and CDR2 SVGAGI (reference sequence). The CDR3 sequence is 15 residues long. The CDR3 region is CASSYTPATNEKLFF. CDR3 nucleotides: TGTGCCAGCAGTTATACTCCCGCAACTAATGAAAAACTGTTTTTT.

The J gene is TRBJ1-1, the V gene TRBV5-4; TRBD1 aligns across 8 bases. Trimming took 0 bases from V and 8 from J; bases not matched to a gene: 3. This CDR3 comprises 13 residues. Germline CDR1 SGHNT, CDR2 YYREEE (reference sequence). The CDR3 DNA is TGTGCCAGCAGCTTGGGGGGGACAGGCGAAGCTTTCTTT. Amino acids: CASSLGGTGEAFF.

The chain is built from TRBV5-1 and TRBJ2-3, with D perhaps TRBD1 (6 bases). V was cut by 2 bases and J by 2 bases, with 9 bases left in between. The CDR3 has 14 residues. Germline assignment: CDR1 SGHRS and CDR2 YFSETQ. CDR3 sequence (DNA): TGCGCCAGCAGCTTACAGGGATTCACAGATACGCAGTATTTT. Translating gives CASSLQGFTDTQYF.

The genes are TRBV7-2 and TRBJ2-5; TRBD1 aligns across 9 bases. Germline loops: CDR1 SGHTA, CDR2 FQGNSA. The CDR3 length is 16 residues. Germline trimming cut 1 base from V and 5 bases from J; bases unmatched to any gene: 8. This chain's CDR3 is CASSLVPDRGRETQYF. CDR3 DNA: TGTGCCAGCAGCTTAGTCCCGGACAGGGGAAGGGAGACCCAGTACTTC.

In nucleotides, the CDR3 is TGCGCCAGCAGCCAAGGGGCTTTGGTACAAGAGACCCAGTACTTC. This translates into CASSQGALVQETQYF. J is TRBJ2-5 and V is TRBV4-1; D gene uncertain. Germline V lookup: CDR1 MGHRA, CDR2 YSYEKL. V was cut by 1 base and J by 2 bases, with 11 bases left in between. This CDR3 has 15 residues.

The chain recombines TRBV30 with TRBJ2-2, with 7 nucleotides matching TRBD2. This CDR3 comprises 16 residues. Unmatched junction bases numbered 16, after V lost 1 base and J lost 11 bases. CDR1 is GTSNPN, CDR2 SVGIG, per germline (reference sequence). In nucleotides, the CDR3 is TGTGCCTGGAGTGCCTTTTCCCCCACTAGCGAAGGAGAGCTGTTTTTT. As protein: CAWSAFSPTSEGELFF.

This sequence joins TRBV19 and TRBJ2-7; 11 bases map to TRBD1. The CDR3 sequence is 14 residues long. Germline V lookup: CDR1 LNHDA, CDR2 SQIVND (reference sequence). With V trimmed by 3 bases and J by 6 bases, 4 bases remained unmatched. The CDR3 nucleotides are TGTGCCAGTAGTATCCCGGGACAGGGGGTCGAGCAGTACTTC. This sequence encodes CASSIPGQGVEQYF.

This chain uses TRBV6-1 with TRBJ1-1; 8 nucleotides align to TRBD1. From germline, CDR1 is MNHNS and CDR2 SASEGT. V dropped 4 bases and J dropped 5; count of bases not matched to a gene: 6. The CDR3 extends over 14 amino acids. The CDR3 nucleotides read TGTGCCAGCAGTGCAGACAGGGGTCGGACTGAAGCTTTCTTT. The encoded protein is CASSADRGRTEAFF.

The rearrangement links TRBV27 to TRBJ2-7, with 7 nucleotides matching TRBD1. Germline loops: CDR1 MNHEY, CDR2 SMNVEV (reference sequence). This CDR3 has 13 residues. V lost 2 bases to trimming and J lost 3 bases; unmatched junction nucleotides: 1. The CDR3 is CASSLRQGYEQYF. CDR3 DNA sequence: TGTGCCAGCAGTTTAAGACAGGGCTACGAGCAGTACTTC.

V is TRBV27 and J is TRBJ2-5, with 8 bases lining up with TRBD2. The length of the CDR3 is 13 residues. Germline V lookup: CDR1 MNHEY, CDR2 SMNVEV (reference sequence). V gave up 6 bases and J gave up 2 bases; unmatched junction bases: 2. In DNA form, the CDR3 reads TGTGCCAGCAGCGGGGGGGGTCAAGAGACCCAGTACTTC. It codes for CASSGGGQETQYF.